This entry lists 28 T cell receptor beta chains sequenced from one sample in a study of T cells after yellow fever vaccination. TCRdb redid the calling of the 5' RACE reads with MiXCR, one entry per CDR3 protein. The sample carries hundreds of thousands of distinct CDR3 sequences, roughly 8.7% recorded once. The specimen comprised CD4+ T cells sorted from PBMCs, sampled 5 days after the yellow fever booster vaccination. The receptors derive from a man younger than 35 who received the YFV17D yellow fever vaccine.

As for this clonotype: This may arise from a read error, as a much more abundant clone is one base away. V usage is TRBV3-1 and J usage is TRBJ1-1; D remains ambiguous. CDR1 is LGHDT and CDR2 is YNNKEL in the germline V gene (reference sequence). CDR3 size: 12 residues. In DNA, the CDR3 is TGTGCCAGCAGCCAAGAAGGGCTACTGGCTCTCTTT. Translating it yields CASSQEGLLALF. Full variable domain (rest looked up from reference TRBV3-1 and TRBJ1-1): DTAVSQTPKYLVTQMGNDKSIKCEQNLGHDTMYWYKQDSKKFLKIMFSYNNKELIINETVPNRFSPKSPDKAHLNLHINSLELGDSAVYFCASSQEGLLALFGQGTRLTVV.

This clonotype was counted a few times. The chain joins TRBV5-4 to TRBJ1-4, with TRBD1 matching over 8 bases. The CDR3 is 14 residues long. Per the germline V gene, CDR1 is SGHNT and CDR2 is YYREEE (reference sequence). The J segment lost 8 bases and the V segment lost 4 bases, leaving 7 bases of the junction unmatched. CDR3 amino acids: CASSPGGAREKLFF. DNA for the CDR3: TGTGCCAGCAGCCCAGGGGGCGCAAGGGAAAAACTGTTTTTT.

The V gene is TRBV7-3, the J gene TRBJ2-3; tentatively, D is TRBD2 (5 bases). This CDR3 comprises 12 residues. With 5 bases removed from V and 6 bases from J, the gap between germline ends came to 9 bases. Looked up from germline, CDR1 is SGHTA and CDR2 is FQGTGA. The CDR3 coding sequence is TGTGCCAGCAGCGAGAGGGCGGATACGCAGTATTTT. Translating it yields CASSERADTQYF.

This chain links TRBV7-9 with TRBJ1-1, with a tentative D call TRBD1 (5 bases). V was pared by 7 bases and J by 0 bases, with 15 bases between. Germline CDR1 is SEHNR and CDR2 is FQNEAQ (reference sequence). The CDR3 sequence is 15 residues long. CDR3 sequence reads: CASNSRTNMNTEAFF. Here the CDR3 DNA reads TGTGCCAGCAACTCCAGGACAAACATGAACACTGAAGCTTTCTTT. The variable domain in full, with the rest retrieved from reference TRBV7-9 and TRBJ1-1, is DTGVSQNPRHKITKRGQNVTFRCDPISEHNRLYWYRQTLGQGPEFLTYFQNEAQLEKSRLLSDRFSAERPKGSFSTLEIQRTEQGDSAMYLCASNSRTNMNTEAFFGQGTRLTVV.

This clonotype was found many times. The rearrangement uses TRBV29-1 and TRBJ1-1; D not resolved. Germline assignment: CDR1 SQVTM and CDR2 ANQGSEA. The CDR3 contains 12 residues. Trimming left V 7 bases short and J 1 base short, with 10 bases between. CDR3 nucleotides: TGCAGCGCCGGGCAGACGAACACTGAAGCTTTCTTT. Its protein product is CSAGQTNTEAFF.

At least ten counts were recorded for this clonotype. J is TRBJ2-5 and V is TRBV12-3 or TRBV12-4; TRBD1 matches 8 bases. This CDR3 comprises 15 residues. Trimming at V came to 3 bases and at J to 5 bases, leaving 8 bases not matched to a gene. Written as DNA, the CDR3 is TGTGCCAGCAGTTTCGGCCAGGGGGCTTGGGAGACCCAGTACTTC. Encoded protein: CASSFGQGAWETQYF.

This clonotype has more than one count but fewer than ten. This chain connects TRBV10-3 to TRBJ2-7; 8 nucleotides align to TRBD2. J lost 1 base, V lost 8 bases, and 10 bases had no gene match. Germline V lookup: CDR1 ENHRY, CDR2 SYGVKD. The CDR3 loop spans 15 amino acids. The CDR3 region is CAIGGRTSPSYEQYF. CDR3 coding DNA: TGTGCCATCGGGGGACGGACTAGCCCATCCTACGAGCAGTACTTC.

This clonotype was seen repeatedly, ten times or more. The chain couples TRBV7-8 to TRBJ2-5; D remains ambiguous. Germline V lookup: CDR1 SGHVS, CDR2 FQNEAQ. The CDR3 length is 14 residues. Trimming took 3 bases from V and 1 from J, leaving 9 bases between them. The CDR3 spells CASSLGSTQETQYF. CDR3 coding DNA: TGTGCCAGCAGCTTGGGTTCGACCCAAGAGACCCAGTACTTC.

The CDR3 sequence is CASSLLSGTPQNTGELFF. CDR3 DNA sequence: TGTGCCAGCTCACTACTCTCCGGCACGCCGCAGAACACCGGGGAGCTGTTTTTT. J is TRBJ2-2 and V is TRBV18, with D hard to call. The CDR3 runs 18 residues. Germline loops: CDR1 KGHSH, CDR2 LQKENI. Trimming cost V 4 bases and J 1 base, with 19 bases left between them.

This sequence joins TRBV20-1 and TRBJ2-2; D is perhaps TRBD1 (6 bases). V lost 4 bases to trimming and J lost 0 bases, with 9 bases between them. The CDR3 covers 14 residues. Germline loops: CDR1 DFQATT, CDR2 SNEGSKA (reference sequence). The chain's CDR3 is CSAMTGPNTGELFF. In DNA, the CDR3 is TGCAGTGCTATGACAGGACCGAACACCGGGGAGCTGTTTTTT.

This clonotype was seen a few times. The chain joins TRBV4-2 to TRBJ1-5, with D maybe TRBD1 (6 bases). CDR3 length equals 15 residues. Germline V gene data show CDR1 as LGHNA and CDR2 as YNFKEQ. Trimming took off 5 bases at V and 0 bases at J, with 11 bases between the two ends. The CDR3 DNA reads as TGTGCCAGCAGCAGGGACACCGCTAGCAATCAGCCCCAGCATTTT. This gives the protein CASSRDTASNQPQHF.

J is TRBJ1-1 and V is TRBV27, with 11 bases matching TRBD1. This CDR3 region has 15 residues. J lost 5 bases, V lost 5 bases, and 7 bases had no gene match. CDR1 is MNHEY and CDR2 is SMNVEV in the germline V gene (reference sequence). Here the CDR3 DNA reads TGTGCCAGCAGTGGTCGGGACAGGGGGTTTACTGAAGCTTTCTTT. This gives the protein CASSGRDRGFTEAFF.

This sequence joins TRBV11-2 and TRBJ2-7; 8 nucleotides match TRBD1. V lost 1 base to trimming and J lost 4 bases; unmatched junction nucleotides: 3. The CDR3 covers 14 residues. CDR1 is SGHAT, CDR2 FQNNGV, per germline. The CDR3 DNA is TGTGCCAGCAGCTTAGGCAGGGGGCTATACGAGCAGTACGTC. Encoded protein: CASSLGRGLYEQYV.

The chain recombines TRBV2 with TRBJ2-2; 11 bases fit TRBD2. The CDR3 contains 16 residues. Looked up from germline, CDR1 is SNHLY and CDR2 is FYNNEI. With 5 bases clipped from V and 3 bases from J, the junction kept 5 bases outside the gene matches. DNA for the CDR3: TGTGCCAGCAGTCTAGGGACTAGCGGATACACCGGGGAGCTGTTTTTT. Residues: CASSLGTSGYTGELFF.

This clonotype came up a few times. One end of the junction varies from germline; a read error may be responsible. J is TRBJ2-5 and V is TRBV7-2; D unresolved. The V gene's germline CDR1 is SGHTA and CDR2 FQGNSA. The CDR3 extends over 12 amino acids. CDR3 in DNA: TGTGCCAGCGGCTTGAATCAAGAGACCCAGTACTTC. It encodes CASGLNQETQYF.

This clonotype has a count of ten or more. The chain links TRBV6-1 to TRBJ1-5; D is perhaps TRBD1 (6 bases). CDR1 and CDR2 (germline): MNHNS, SASEGT. Trimming left V 6 bases short and J 7 bases short, with 10 bases between. The CDR3 totals 12 residues. CDR3 sequence: CASRQGPQPQHF. CDR3 DNA: TGTGCCAGCAGACAGGGCCCCCAGCCCCAGCATTTT.

This clonotype was observed many times. This sequence joins TRBV12-3 or TRBV12-4 and TRBJ2-3; TRBD2 might be the D (6 bases). The CDR3 contains 14 residues. V was pared by 11 bases and J by 5 bases, with 20 bases between. CDR3 region: CAGGGEEFGDTQYF. The CDR3 DNA sequence: TGTGCCGGAGGAGGGGAGGAGTTCGGAGATACGCAGTATTTT.

This clonotype came up a few times. The rearrangement joins TRBV27 to TRBJ2-5; 7 bases are a match to TRBD2. Germline lookup yields CDR1 MNHEY and CDR2 SMNVEV (reference sequence). The CDR3 is 13 residues long. Losses at the gene ends were 11 bases for V and 5 bases for J; bases not matched to a gene: 11. In DNA form, the CDR3 reads TGTGCCTCCTCGTCGTTGCGGGGGGAGACCCAGTACTTC. The encoded protein is CASSSLRGETQYF.

This clonotype was counted between two and nine times. A much bigger clone sits one base away, suggesting this may be a read error. The V call is TRBV5-4, the J call TRBJ2-3, with 7 bases identical to TRBD1. The CDR3 extends over 14 amino acids. The germline CDR1 and CDR2 sequences are SGHNT and YYREEE (reference sequence). The CDR3: CASSLQGSTDTQNF. The CDR3 DNA sequence: TGTGCCAGCAGCTTACAGGGGAGCACAGATACGCAGAATTTT. The variable domain in full, with the rest retrieved from reference TRBV5-4 and TRBJ2-3, is ETGVTQSPTHLIKTRGQQVTLRCSSQSGHNTVSWYQQALGQGPQFIFQYYREEENGRGNFPPRFSGLQFPNYSSELNVNALELDDSALYLCASSLQGSTDTQNFGPGTRLTVL.

This sequence joins TRBV19 and TRBJ1-2; D unresolved. This CDR3 has 14 residues. V lost 2 bases, J lost 2 bases, and 9 bases lay in between. CDR1 LNHDA and CDR2 SQIVND come from the germline V gene (reference sequence). The CDR3: CASSITAQNYGYTF. CDR3 sequence (DNA): TGTGCCAGTAGTATAACCGCACAGAACTATGGCTACACCTTC. The whole variable domain, filled in from reference TRBV19 and TRBJ1-2, reads DGGITQSPKYLFRKEGQNVTLSCEQNLNHDAMYWYRQDPGQGLRLIYYSQIVNDFQKGDIAEGYSVSREKKESFPLTVTSAQKNPTAFYLCASSITAQNYGYTFGSGTRLTVV.

The chain combines TRBV27 with TRBJ1-1; D might be TRBD1 (6 bases). The CDR3 sequence is 16 residues long. Deletions cut 6 bases from V and 6 bases from J, with 23 bases between. Germline V lookup: CDR1 MNHEY, CDR2 SMNVEV (reference sequence). CDR3 nucleotides: TGTGCCAGCAGGGTCGTCGGGGGCCCGGGGGGTGCTGAAGCTTTCTTT. Encoded protein: CASRVVGGPGGAEAFF.

This clonotype appeared a few times. V is TRBV5-4 and J is TRBJ2-3, with 8 bases fitting TRBD1. This CDR3 region has 16 residues. The germline gives CDR1 SGHNT, CDR2 YYREEE (reference sequence). V lost 2 bases, J lost 2 bases, and 7 bases stayed unmatched. CDR3 sequence reads: CASSFPTGATTDTQYF. As DNA, the CDR3 is TGTGCCAGCAGCTTCCCGACAGGGGCGACCACAGATACGCAGTATTTT.

The sample holds a few counts of this clonotype. The chain employs TRBV7-8 and TRBJ2-7; D perhaps matches TRBD2 (6 bases). V lost 1 base and J 0 bases, leaving 10 bases between the germline ends. Germline-derived CDR1 and CDR2 are SGHVS and FQNEAQ. This CDR3 has 15 amino acids. In DNA form, the CDR3 reads TGTGCCAGCAGCTTAGTAGCGGAAAGCTCCTACGAGCAGTACGTC. Translation gives CASSLVAESSYEQYV.

There are a few counts of this clonotype. V gene TRBV7-3 combines with J gene TRBJ2-3; no definite D call. V lost 1 base and J 4 bases, leaving 9 bases between the germline ends. Germline lookup yields CDR1 SGHTA and CDR2 FQGTGA. The CDR3 spans 14 residues. This CDR3 reads CASSLSLNADTQYF. The DNA of the CDR3 is TGTGCCAGCAGCTTAAGTCTAAACGCAGATACGCAGTATTTT.

This chain links TRBV5-1 with TRBJ1-4; D ambiguous. The V end lost 4 bases, the J end lost 0 bases, and 10 bases lay between the germline ends. This CDR3 region has 15 residues. Germline V lookup: CDR1 SGHRS, CDR2 YFSETQ. CDR3: CASSGNRPTNEKLFF. Written as DNA, the CDR3 is TGCGCCAGCAGCGGAAATAGACCAACTAATGAAAAACTGTTTTTT.

J is TRBJ2-1 and V is TRBV7-2; weak D call: TRBD1 (5 bases). Germline loops: CDR1 SGHTA, CDR2 FQGNSA. CDR3 length: 14 amino acids. V was trimmed by 5 bases and J by 8 bases, leaving 16 bases between them. This CDR3 reads CASSQRWGSDEQFF. The CDR3 DNA is TGTGCCAGCAGCCAAAGGTGGGGCTCAGATGAGCAGTTCTTC.

This clonotype was observed at least ten times. The J gene is TRBJ1-1, the V gene TRBV4-2; no definite D call. Germline values: CDR1 LGHNA, CDR2 YNFKEQ. The CDR3 contains 10 residues. The V and J ends lost 1 base and 11 bases respectively, with 5 bases between them. CDR3 protein: CASSQVRAFF. The CDR3 coding sequence is TGTGCCAGCAGCCAAGTAAGGGCTTTCTTT.

The chain combines TRBV3-1 with TRBJ1-1; possible D gene TRBD1, 6 bases. Per the germline V gene, CDR1 is LGHDT and CDR2 is YNNKEL (reference sequence). V was shortened by 3 bases and J by 2 bases, with 10 bases between the two germline ends. This CDR3 is built from 14 residues. This chain's CDR3 is CASSHGGGNTEAFF. The CDR3 DNA is TGTGCCAGCAGCCATGGGGGCGGAAACACTGAAGCTTTCTTT.